Included here is one T cell receptor beta chain sequence, with context. This sample is drawn from a study of response to subunit inactivated influenza vaccine. MiXCR, run by TCRdb on the RT-PCR reads, gives a single entry per CDR3 protein. Among about 540,000 distinct CDR3 sequences listed, less than 25% were seen once. The CDR3 spans 19 residues. The junction had 21 bases not matched to a gene; V was cut back by 5 bases and J by 2 bases. Germline V lookup: CDR1 MDHEN, CDR2 SYDVKM. This sample was shared with a second study, whose subject was T cells expressing NK-cell markers. From that second work: cDNA encoding TCR beta was synthesized via 5'RACE template switching incorporating UMIs. These clonotypes also led the CD3+CD56-NKG2C+ fraction in four donors.

J is TRBJ2-7 and V is TRBV28; TRBD1 agrees at 7 bases. This sample comprised CD4+ T cells sorted from PBMCs, obtained approximately 12 days after vaccination. The TCR originated in a man aged 50 or older who received an inactivated influenza vaccine. Here the CDR3 DNA reads TGTGCCAGCAGTACTATAGCGTTTGGGGCCGGGACAGCACCCTACGAGCAGTACTTC. Amino acid sequence: CASSTIAFGAGTAPYEQYF.